The 18 T cell receptor beta chains presented below share a single source sample, sequenced in a study of T cell responses to AZD1222 COVID-19 vaccine. Sequencing used immunoSEQ multiplex PCR; TCRdb keeps in-frame clones, though not all of them. The repertoire consists of more than 150,000 clones, with approximately 94% occurring once and the leading ten covering roughly 8.4%. The sequencing here drew on peripheral blood, taken on day 0 of AZD1222 vaccination. The receptors derive from an adult in good health.

The rearrangement joins TRBV27 to TRBJ1-1, with a weak D call TRBD1 (5 bases). Germline CDR1 reads MNHEY; CDR2 reads SMNVEV (reference sequence). The CDR3 totals 12 residues. Trimming removed 8 bases at V and 1 base at J, with 8 bases between. The CDR3 bases are TGTGCCAGCTCAAGGGGGAACACTGAAGCTTTCTTT. This sequence encodes CASSRGNTEAFF.

This sequence joins TRBV28 and TRBJ2-1, with TRBD2 matching 8 bases. Germline-derived CDR1 and CDR2 are MDHEN and SYDVKM. CDR3 size: 15 residues. Germline trimming cut 5 bases from V and 9 bases from J; bases unmatched to any gene: 12. CDR3 amino acids: CASSPSGGRSFEQFF. The CDR3 DNA follows: TGTGCCAGCAGTCCGTCGGGCGGGAGGAGCTTTGAGCAGTTCTTC.

V gene TRBV24-1 combines with J gene TRBJ1-3; no clear D gene. Trimming shortened V by 6 bases and J by 0 bases, and 14 bases separated the two germline ends. Germline assignment: CDR1 KGHDR and CDR2 SFDVKD. The CDR3 length is 16 residues. CDR3: CATSRSKGGSGNTIYF. CDR3 nucleotide sequence: TGTGCCACCAGTAGATCGAAAGGTGGCTCTGGAAACACCATATATTTT.

V gene TRBV12-3 or TRBV12-4 combines with J gene TRBJ1-5; weak D call: TRBD1 (5 bases). Trimming left V 5 bases short and J 11 bases short, with 13 bases between. This CDR3 comprises 12 residues. The CDR3 DNA follows: TGTGCCAGCAGTGCCTCCGGGGGGTCCCAGCATTTT. It translates to CASSASGGSQHF.

The V call is TRBV5-1, the J call TRBJ1-6; D gene ambiguous. CDR1 is SGHRS and CDR2 is YFSETQ in the germline V gene. This CDR3 is built from 14 residues. V lost 2 bases and J 8 bases, leaving 11 bases between the germline ends. The DNA for the CDR3 is TGCGCCAGCAGCTTTGCAAGCGCGGATTCACCCCTCCACTTT. Translating gives CASSFASADSPLHF.

The rearrangement joins TRBV6-6 to TRBJ2-7; TRBD2 matches at 11 bases. Germline V gene lookup returns CDR1 MNHNY and CDR2 SVGAGI (reference sequence). V was pared by 6 bases and J by 4 bases, with 11 bases of the junction left unmatched. The CDR3 consists of 16 residues. The CDR3 spells CASSHTGTSGRYEQYF. The CDR3 coding sequence is TGTGCCAGCAGCCACACCGGGACTAGCGGCCGGTACGAGCAGTACTTC.

The gene calls are TRBV30 and TRBJ1-1; D ambiguous. The germline CDR1 and CDR2 sequences are GTSNPN and SVGIG (reference sequence). V was clipped by 2 bases and J by 6 bases, with 4 bases between them. The CDR3 is made up of 10 amino acids. CDR3 region: CAWSRAEAFF. CDR3 nucleotide sequence: TGTGCCTGGAGTCGGGCTGAAGCTTTCTTT.

This chain uses TRBV4-3 with TRBJ1-2; D gene uncertain. Trimming stripped 0 bases from V and 5 bases from J, with 13 bases between. The CDR3 runs 15 residues. Germline assignment: CDR1 LGHNA and CDR2 YSLEER. The CDR3 spells CASSQDYSFLYGYTF. The DNA for the CDR3 is TGCGCCAGCAGCCAAGATTACAGTTTTTTATATGGCTACACCTTC.

The chain is built from TRBV18 and TRBJ1-5; D possibly corresponds to TRBD1 (6 bases). The length of the CDR3 is 13 residues. V shed 3 bases and J shed 7 bases, with 10 bases lying between them. The V gene's germline CDR1 is KGHSH and CDR2 LQKENI. The chain's CDR3 is CASSPGGGQPQHF. CDR3 bases: TGTGCCAGCTCACCTGGGGGCGGCCAGCCCCAGCATTTT.

This rearrangement joins TRBV15 to TRBJ1-1, with a possible D match to TRBD1 (5 bases). Germline V gene lookup returns CDR1 LNHNV and CDR2 YYDKDF (reference sequence). This CDR3 is 13 amino acids long. Trimming pared 6 bases from V and 4 bases from J, leaving 12 bases between. CDR3 amino acids: CATRQAGSTEAFF. CDR3 nucleotide sequence: TGTGCCACCAGGCAAGCAGGGAGCACTGAAGCTTTCTTT. Filled out from reference TRBV15 and TRBJ1-1, the complete variable domain reads DAMVIQNPRYQVTQFGKPVTLSCSQTLNHNVMYWYQQKSSQAPKLLFHYYDKDFNNEADTPDNFQSRRPNTSFCFLDIRSPGLGDTAMYLCATRQAGSTEAFFGQGTRLTVV.

The sample holds one count of this clone. V is TRBV6-5 and J is TRBJ2-5; D perhaps matches TRBD1 (5 bases). Germline-derived CDR1 and CDR2 are MNHEY and SVGAGI. The CDR3 length is 13 residues. V lost 7 bases and J lost 1, with 10 bases in between. The CDR3 coding sequence is TGTGCCAGCACCCAACAGGTCCAAGAGACCCAGTACTTC. Encoded protein: CASTQQVQETQYF.

The gene calls are TRBV24-1 and TRBJ1-1; D is perhaps TRBD1 (5 bases). Germline V CDR1 and CDR2: KGHDR, SFDVKD. Between the trimmed V and J ends, which lost 10 bases and 7 bases, there was a span of 18 bases. This CDR3 spans 13 amino acids. The CDR3 spells CATRDPAAREAFF. The CDR3 DNA reads TGTGCCACGCGGGACCCTGCCGCCCGTGAAGCTTTCTTT.

V usage is TRBV18 and J usage is TRBJ1-4, with D perhaps TRBD1 (5 bases). Germline-derived CDR1 and CDR2 are KGHSH and LQKENI. The CDR3 covers 16 residues. V lost 3 bases, J lost 5 bases, and 16 bases lay in between. CDR3 coding DNA: TGTGCCAGCTCACCCGACAGTCCCAACTTGAATGAAAAACTGTTTTTT. Protein: CASSPDSPNLNEKLFF.

The chain combines TRBV29-1 with TRBJ2-7, with 10 bases that match TRBD1. The V segment lost 7 bases and the J segment 0 bases; nucleotides outside the gene matches: 9. The germline V gene encodes CDR1 SQVTM and CDR2 ANQGSEA. The CDR3 consists of 15 residues. CDR3 bases: TGCAGCGCCGAACTGGGACAGGGGAGCTCCTACGAGCAGTACTTC. It specifies CSAELGQGSSYEQYF.

The J gene is TRBJ2-5, the V gene TRBV5-1; the D gene is possibly TRBD1 (5 bases). The germline CDR1 and CDR2 sequences are SGHRS and YFSETQ. The V gene lost 0 bases and the J gene lost 2 bases, with 8 bases spanning the gap. This CDR3 contains 14 residues. CDR3 residues: CASSLASGQETQYF. Written as DNA, the CDR3 is TGCGCCAGCAGCTTGGCGTCAGGGCAAGAGACCCAGTACTTC.

This chain connects TRBV19 to TRBJ1-1, with D perhaps TRBD1 (6 bases). The CDR3 sequence is 14 residues long. From germline, CDR1 is LNHDA and CDR2 SQIVND (reference sequence). V was trimmed by 2 bases and J by 1 base, leaving 8 bases between them. CDR3 coding DNA: TGTGCCAGTAGTATAACAGGGACGAACACTGAAGCTTTCTTT. Its translation: CASSITGTNTEAFF.

The gene calls are TRBV14 and TRBJ2-7; D gene uncertain. The germline V gene encodes CDR1 SGHDN and CDR2 FVKESK. The CDR3 is made up of 12 amino acids. The V end was cut by 0 bases, the J end by 6 bases, with 6 bases between. The CDR3 sequence: CASSQDRIEQYF. The CDR3, as DNA: TGTGCCAGCAGCCAAGATAGGATCGAGCAGTACTTC. Supplemented by reference TRBV14 and TRBJ2-7, the full variable domain reads EAGVTQFPSHSVIEKGQTVTLRCDPISGHDNLYWYRRVMGKEIKFLLHFVKESKQDESGMPNNRFLAERTGGTYSTLKVQPAELEDSGVYFCASSQDRIEQYFGPGTRLTVT.

The V call is TRBV14, the J call TRBJ1-1; no definite D call. The germline CDR1 and CDR2 sequences are SGHDN and FVKESK. The CDR3 totals 13 residues. The V end was cut by 1 base, the J end by 6 bases, with 9 bases between. This chain's CDR3 is CASSQGRLAEAFF. CDR3 in DNA: TGTGCCAGCAGCCAAGGACGGTTGGCTGAAGCTTTCTTT.